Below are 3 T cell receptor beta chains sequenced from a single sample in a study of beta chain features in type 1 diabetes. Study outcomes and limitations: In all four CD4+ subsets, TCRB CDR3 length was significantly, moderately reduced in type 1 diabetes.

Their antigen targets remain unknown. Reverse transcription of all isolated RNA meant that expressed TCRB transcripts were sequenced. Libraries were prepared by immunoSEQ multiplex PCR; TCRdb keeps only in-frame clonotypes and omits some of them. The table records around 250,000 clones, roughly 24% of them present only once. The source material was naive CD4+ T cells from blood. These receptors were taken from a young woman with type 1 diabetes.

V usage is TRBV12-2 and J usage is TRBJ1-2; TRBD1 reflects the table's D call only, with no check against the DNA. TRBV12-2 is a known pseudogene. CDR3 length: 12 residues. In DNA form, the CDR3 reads TGTGCAAGTCGCCACGCCAGGGTTGGCTACACCTTC. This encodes CASRHARVGYTF.

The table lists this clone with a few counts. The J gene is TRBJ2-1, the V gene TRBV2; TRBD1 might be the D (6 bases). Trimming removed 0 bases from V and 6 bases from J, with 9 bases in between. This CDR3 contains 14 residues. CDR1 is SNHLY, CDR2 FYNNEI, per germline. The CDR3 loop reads CASSEALGANEQFF. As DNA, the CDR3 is TGTGCCAGCAGTGAAGCTTTGGGGGCCAATGAGCAGTTCTTC. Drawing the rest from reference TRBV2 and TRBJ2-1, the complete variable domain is EPEVTQTPSHQVTQMGQEVILRCVPISNHLYFYWYRQILGQKVEFLVSFYNNEISEKSEIFDDQFSVERPDGSNFTLKIRSTKLEDSAMYFCASSEALGANEQFFGPGTRLTVL.

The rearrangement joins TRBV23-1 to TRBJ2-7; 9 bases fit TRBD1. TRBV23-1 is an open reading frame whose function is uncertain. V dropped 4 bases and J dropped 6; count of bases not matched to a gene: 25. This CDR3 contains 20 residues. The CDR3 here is CASSLRKGGTGNPLDFEQYF. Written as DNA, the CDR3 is TGCGCCAGCAGTCTTAGAAAGGGGGGGACAGGGAACCCATTGGACTTCGAGCAGTACTTC.